This TCR beta chain was identified during a study of T cells in localized non-small cell lung cancer (TCRdb year 2020). In terms of the full investigation: The study analyzed T cell repertoires of hundreds of early-stage NSCLC patients, comparing tumors and uninvolved tumor-adjacent lungs. The cohort consisted of approximately 240 treatment-naive NSCLC patients whose localized lung tumors had been resected. A mean age of roughly 64 years was recorded for the NSCLC patients, of whom 120 to 150 were male and some 99 were female.

Including cysteine and phenylalanine, the CDR3 has 13 amino acids. The sequence is cut down to CDR3 DNA, 39 bases in frame from base 1. V gives up 7 bases and J gives up 0 bases, and the segment between their germline ends measures 12 bases. CDR1 SQVTM and CDR2 ANQGSEA were looked up in the germline V gene. TCR beta CDR3 regions were sequenced from DNA using the immunoSEQ Assay. As for the authors' bioinformatics: T cell density was computed as TCR beta template counts normalized to usable DNA estimated by amplifying housekeeping genes. The preseqR package was used to estimate richness by extrapolating to 400,000 templates for PBMC samples and to 120,000 templates for tissue samples. Clonality was defined by subtracting Pielou's evenness from one. Differential abundance testing on productive amino-acid clonotypes, with a minimum total count of 5 and an alpha of 0.1, was used to identify tissue-enriched TCRs. The Jaccard Index and the Morisita Overlap Index were used to measure how much the repertoires overlapped between compartments. GLIPH clustered TCR beta CDR3s with public tetramer-defined viral CDR3s; viral motifs required at least three viral sequences plus V-gene enrichment. TCRdb provides this immuneACCESS table in a form limited to in-frame rearrangements. Some clones are lacking; in checked studies, under half of them reflect an unresolved V gene, and why the rest are absent is not known. V, J and clone size reflect that table, while D and trimming were determined from the DNA. This sample lists 2,900 or so clones; 25% to 30% were detected once. The ten largest account for 12% of the sample.

General findings and caveats noted by the study authors: Because the study design was exploratory, TCR variables were selected using unadjusted p-values without false-discovery rate correction. Uninvolved tumor-adjacent lung showed the highest T cell clonality, higher than tumor, which suggests more focused antigenic responses in the uninvolved tumor-adjacent lung. A median of approximately 55 of the top 100 tumor clones were detected in paired uninvolved adjacent lung, and under 30 of these tumor clones were also found among the top 100 clones of the paired uninvolved adjacent lung. Longer overall survival was associated with higher blood T cell density, whereas shorter survival was associated with higher adjacent-lung clonality. Multi-region tumor sequencing was not performed, so intratumor heterogeneity could not be excluded.

At diagnosis, peripheral blood, uninvolved tumor-adjacent lung and tumor were collected and stored as a combination of fresh-frozen and FFPE material. This clone has more than one count but fewer than ten. What this receptor recognizes is not known. Base qualities are not provided; no much larger clone lies one nucleotide away. Specimen: lung tumor tissue, collected before any cancer treatment. The rearranged segments are TRBV29-1 and TRBJ1-1, and perhaps TRBD1 as D gene, on 6 matching bases. The clonotype comes from a man aged 18-55 years with stage I lung adenocarcinoma. The CDR3 protein: CSGTGHLNTEAFF. In nucleotide form, the sequence is TGCAGCGGGACGGGACACCTGAACACTGAAGCTTTCTTT.